The subject of this entry is one TCR beta chain. Antigen: not known. Noted time point: newly diagnosed GD, antithyroid drugs for less than 3 months. Researchers made the TCR library from RNA that was extracted from PBMCs. Construction of the TCR beta libraries employed iRepertoire HTBI primers in conjunction with Arm-PCR of CDR3 regions. Each CDR3 protein is one row after TCRdb ran MiXCR on the multiplex PCR reads. In the table there are some 320,000 distinct CDR3 sequences, under 20% of which are singletons. This specimen comes from a study of regulatory T cells in long-lasting Graves disease. Study in general: The antithyroid drugs taken by newly diagnosed Graves' patients had been used for under 3 months.

Overall study results and limits: Persistent patients shared fewer than 3,500 public clonotypes among themselves. Newly diagnosed patients shared fewer, at nearly 1,000.

This receptor was identified in a female donor with Graves disease. This sample comprised peripheral blood mononuclear cells (PBMCs), obtained at new diagnosis, from a patient treated with antithyroid drugs.

The chain's CDR3 is CASSHPTSGRASSYEQYF. As DNA, the CDR3 is TGTGCCAGCTCACACCCGACTAGCGGGAGGGCGAGCTCCTACGAGCAGTACTTC. This chain links TRBV18 with TRBJ2-7; 14 positions match TRBD2. Germline assignment: CDR1 KGHSH and CDR2 LQKENI. The CDR3 runs 18 residues. V dropped 4 bases and J dropped 0; count of bases not matched to a gene: 8. The entire variable domain, with the rest obtained from reference TRBV18 and TRBJ2-7, is as follows: NAGVMQNPRHLVRRRGQEARLRCSPMKGHSHVYWYRQLPEEGLKFMVYLQKENIIDESGMPKERFSAEFPKEGPSILRIQQVVRGDSAAYFCASSHPTSGRASSYEQYFGPGTRLTVT.